These 17 T cell receptor beta chains originate from one sample sequenced in a study of cytomegalovirus exposure and HLA in healthy donors. Both 60 Vbeta primers and 13 Jbeta primers went into the PCR. TCRdb keeps only in-frame clones here, not all; method: immunoSEQ multiplex PCR. This sample yields about 250,000 clones, of which about nine tenths are seen a single time; approximately 1.5% belongs to the top ten. Source material: PBMCs. The source of these receptors is a girl under 10 years old in good health and CMV-seronegative.

This clone was seen once. V usage is TRBV9 and J usage is TRBJ2-5; the match to TRBD2 covers 7 bases. Germline lookup yields CDR1 SGDLS and CDR2 YYNGEE. Trimming at V came to 0 bases and at J to 1 base, leaving 3 bases not matched to a gene. The CDR3 covers 15 residues. DNA for the CDR3: TGTGCCAGCAGCGTAGCTCTAGCGGCCCAAGAGACCCAGTACTTC. Protein product: CASSVALAAQETQYF.

V gene TRBV28 combines with J gene TRBJ2-1; perhaps TRBD1 as D (5 bases). V lost 3 bases to trimming and J lost 5 bases, with 8 bases between them. The CDR3 spans 13 residues. Germline V gene sequence: CDR1 MDHEN, CDR2 SYDVKM. As DNA, the CDR3 is TGTGCCAGCAGTTTGGGGCCGGACAATGAGCAGTTCTTC. Translated: CASSLGPDNEQFF.

The chain employs TRBV4-1 and TRBJ2-5, with 9 positions matching TRBD1. The better agreement between TRBJ2-7 and the DNA end casts doubt on the J call. Germline lookup yields CDR1 MGHRA and CDR2 YSYEKL. CDR3 length equals 15 residues. CDR3 sequence reads: CASSQTTGGDYEQYF. The CDR3 nucleotides are TGCGCCAGCAGCCAGACGACAGGGGGAGACTACGAGCAGTACTTC.

The V and J genes are TRBV15 and TRBJ2-4; D call uncertain. The CDR3 is made up of 15 amino acids. The V end was cut by 0 bases, the J end by 9 bases, with 15 bases between. The germline CDR1 and CDR2 sequences are LNHNV and YYDKDF (reference sequence). The CDR3 DNA is TGTGCCACCAGCAGAGATTGGTCTGGGTCGGGCATTCAGTACTTC. Translated: CATSRDWSGSGIQYF.

The CDR3 protein is CASRDSDGAFF. The CDR3 nucleotides read TGTGCCAGCAGGGACAGTGATGGAGCTTTCTTT. The V and J genes are TRBV27 and TRBJ1-1, with D tentatively TRBD1 (6 bases). There are 11 residues in the CDR3. Trimming removed 6 bases from V and 10 bases from J, with 12 bases in between. Germline V lookup: CDR1 MNHEY, CDR2 SMNVEV (reference sequence).

The CDR3 coding sequence is TGTGCCAGCAGCGTCAGGGAGGGCAATCAGCCCCAGCATTTT. Its protein product is CASSVREGNQPQHF. The chain recombines TRBV7-2 with TRBJ1-5; TRBD1 is a possible D gene (5 bases). Germline loops: CDR1 SGHTA, CDR2 FQGNSA. V lost 5 bases to trimming and J lost 2 bases, with 10 bases between them. The CDR3 covers 14 residues.

The chain links TRBV6-1 to TRBJ2-3, with 9 bases fitting TRBD1. Germline values: CDR1 MNHNS, CDR2 SASEGT. V shed 6 bases and J 3 bases; nucleotides not matched to a gene: 1. The CDR3 length is 13 residues. CDR3 sequence: CASSGQGTDTQYF. The CDR3 coding sequence is TGTGCCAGCAGCGGACAGGGGACAGATACGCAGTATTTT.

This clone appeared a single time. CDR3 sequence: CASSLAAGNEQFF. In nucleotides, the CDR3 is TGTGCCAGCAGCTTAGCAGCGGGGAATGAGCAGTTCTTC. The chain carries TRBV7-8 and TRBJ2-1; 7 bases agree with TRBD2. Unmatched junction bases numbered 0, after V lost 0 bases and J lost 7 bases. Germline V gene lookup returns CDR1 SGHVS and CDR2 FQNEAQ. The CDR3 runs 13 residues.

The rearrangement joins TRBV5-1 to TRBJ1-4; D not resolved. CDR3 size: 16 residues. CDR1 SGHRS and CDR2 YFSETQ come from the germline V gene. Trimming stripped 4 bases from V and 0 bases from J, with 13 bases between. CDR3 nucleotide sequence: TGCGCCAGCAGCGGCCGCATAGGAGCAACTAATGAAAAACTGTTTTTT. Amino acid sequence: CASSGRIGATNEKLFF.

This clone was detected once. The gene calls are TRBV20-1 and TRBJ2-3, with D unclear. The CDR3 totals 11 residues. The V and J ends lost 6 bases and 6 bases respectively, with 10 bases between them. From germline, CDR1 is DFQATT and CDR2 SNEGSKA (reference sequence). The CDR3 DNA is TGCAGTGCCCGCCGGTTCGATACGCAGTATTTT. Protein product: CSARRFDTQYF.

The CDR3 DNA is TGTGCCAGCAGTTACAATTACGACAGCAGCTATGGCTACACCTTC. Residues: CASSYNYDSSYGYTF. The chain has TRBV6-5 and TRBJ1-2; D possibly corresponds to TRBD1 (5 bases). The CDR3 loop spans 15 amino acids. Trimming took off 2 bases at V and 4 bases at J, with 14 bases between the two ends. The germline CDR1 and CDR2 sequences are MNHEY and SVGAGI.

This sequence joins TRBV29-1 and TRBJ2-7, with 8 bases matching TRBD1. The CDR3 length is 16 residues. The germline CDR1 and CDR2 sequences are SQVTM and ANQGSEA. V was pared by 5 bases and J by 0 bases, with 12 bases of the junction left unmatched. Written as DNA, the CDR3 is TGCAGCGTTCTTACCCGGGGACAGGTATACTCCTACGAGCAGTACTTC. Its protein is CSVLTRGQVYSYEQYF.

The CDR3 sequence: CASSPGGGGGNTIYF. The DNA of the CDR3 is TGTGCCAGCTCACCTGGAGGGGGCGGTGGAAACACCATATATTTT. This chain joins TRBV18 and TRBJ1-3; 7 nucleotides line up with TRBD1. The V gene's germline CDR1 is KGHSH and CDR2 LQKENI. CDR3 size: 15 residues. Unmatched junction bases numbered 5, after V lost 3 bases and J lost 3 bases.

The rearrangement joins TRBV10-3 to TRBJ1-2; possibly TRBD1 for D (5 bases). The CDR3 contains 14 residues. Trimming took 4 bases from V and 4 from J, leaving 13 bases between them. Germline values: CDR1 ENHRY, CDR2 SYGVKD. The CDR3 sequence: CAISVGASAYGYTF. The CDR3 nucleotides are TGTGCCATCAGTGTAGGGGCCTCCGCCTATGGCTACACCTTC.

V gene TRBV28 combines with J gene TRBJ1-4; 9 bases fit TRBD1. With V trimmed by 4 bases and J by 10 bases, 10 bases remained unmatched. CDR1 is MDHEN, CDR2 SYDVKM, per germline. The CDR3 loop spans 15 amino acids. This CDR3 is CASSSGQGGGSKLFF. DNA for the CDR3: TGTGCCAGCAGTTCGGGACAGGGTGGAGGTTCAAAACTGTTTTTT.

This chain links TRBV19 with TRBJ2-7, with a tentative D call TRBD1 (6 bases). V was clipped by 5 bases and J by 5 bases, with 16 bases between them. CDR1 and CDR2 (germline): LNHDA, SQIVND (reference sequence). This CDR3 is 14 amino acids long. CDR3 in amino acids: CASSPGTNNHEQYF. CDR3 nucleotide sequence: TGTGCCAGTAGTCCTGGGACAAATAATCACGAGCAGTACTTC.

This clone was picked up one time. This chain links TRBV28 with TRBJ2-7, with D hard to call. The CDR3 sequence is 12 residues long. Germline V lookup: CDR1 MDHEN, CDR2 SYDVKM. V lost 7 bases and J 0 bases, leaving 7 bases between the germline ends. CDR3 sequence: CASNSGSYEQYF. CDR3 DNA: TGTGCCAGCAACTCGGGCTCCTACGAGCAGTACTTC.